This T cell receptor beta chain was recorded in a study of response to subunit inactivated influenza vaccine listed by TCRdb under 2018. Study-wide context: The study used deep quantitative T cell receptor repertoire profiling to track responses to a trivalent subunit inactivated influenza vaccine.

The paper's findings and limits, for the study overall: According to the authors, only a limited number of new T cells may be recruited by each seasonal influenza vaccination.

Including the terminal cysteine and phenylalanine, the CDR3 comprises 13 residues. Only CDR3 DNA is held: 39 bases, read in frame from base 1. Trimming costs V 0 bases and J 8 bases, and their ends lie 10 bases apart. CDR1 and CDR2 (SGHAT, FQNNGV) derive from the germline V gene. The receptor library was made with RT-PCR. The sequencer listed for this sample is Illumina HiSeq 2500. The public reads were reprocessed in TCRdb via fastp at Q25 and MiXCR, keeping in-frame beta chains. Identical CDR3 proteins give one entry, which carries the most common genes and DNA. Here the sample has about 800,000 distinct CDR3 sequences; approximately 21% occur a single time. 10% of the sample comes from the top ten. This clonotype was counted at least ten times. Its antigen is not yet known. Base-call qualities are not available, and no considerably larger clone is one nucleotide away.

The receptor comes from a man aged 50 to 59 who received an inactivated influenza vaccine. Donor details come from another sample of the same person, matched by shared clones. The chain links TRBV11-2 with TRBJ1-1, with the D gene not clear enough to name. Sample: PBMCs from blood, taken 4 to 6 days after vaccination. The DNA sequence reads TGTGCCAGCAGCTTAGAGCGCAACTTAGAAGCTTTCTTT. Its translation is CASSLERNLEAFF. Supplemented by the reference TRBV11-2 and TRBJ1-1 proteins around the CDR3, the complete variable domain is EAGVAQSPRYKIIEKRQSVAFWCNPISGHATLYWYQQILGQGPKLLIQFQNNGVVDDSQLPKDRFSAERLKGVDSTLKIQPAKLEDSAVYLCASSLERNLEAFFGQGTRLTVV.